The 13 T cell receptor beta chains given below trace back to one sample, sequenced in a study of shared clonotypes between healthy human individuals. Naive CD8 populations comprised CD45RO-negative cells positively selected for CCR7, excluding terminally differentiated effector memory CD45RA+ cells. The repertoire was sequenced with immunoSEQ multiplex PCR; TCRdb's copy has only in-frame clones and lacks some. The sample contains 450,000 to 700,000 clones, about 95% of which appear only once. What was sequenced was naive CD8+ T cells sorted from blood. The source is a woman aged 25 to 39 in good health.

The chain combines TRBV15 with TRBJ1-5, with a possible D match to TRBD1 (5 bases). Germline assignment: CDR1 LNHNV and CDR2 YYDKDF (reference sequence). V lost 3 bases to trimming and J lost 5 bases, with 14 bases between them. The CDR3 consists of 15 residues. This CDR3 reads CATSRKGRGDQPQHF. In nucleotides, the CDR3 is TGTGCCACCAGCAGGAAGGGACGGGGGGATCAGCCCCAGCATTTT.

The rearrangement joins TRBV30 to TRBJ2-7; the D is unclear. This CDR3 has 14 residues. V lost 0 bases to trimming and J lost 8 bases, with 17 bases between them. CDR1 is GTSNPN, CDR2 SVGIG, per germline (reference sequence). The chain's CDR3 is CAWSVETPHGKQYF. CDR3 DNA sequence: TGTGCCTGGAGTGTCGAGACACCCCACGGAAAGCAGTACTTC.

The chain has TRBV19 and TRBJ2-5, with TRBD2 as a possible D gene (5 bases). Trimming pared 5 bases from V and 7 bases from J, leaving 8 bases between. The V gene's germline CDR1 is LNHDA and CDR2 SQIVND (reference sequence). The CDR3 has 11 amino acids. This chain's CDR3 is CASSFGGTQYF. The CDR3 DNA is TGTGCCAGTAGTTTCGGAGGGACCCAGTACTTC.

The rearrangement joins TRBV27 to TRBJ1-1, with D possibly matching TRBD1 (5 bases). The CDR3 is 14 residues long. With 5 bases removed from V and 5 bases from J, the gap between germline ends came to 15 bases. Germline CDR1 and CDR2: MNHEY and SMNVEV (reference sequence). The chain's CDR3 is CASSITGSSTEAFF. For the CDR3, the DNA is TGTGCCAGCAGTATCACAGGTTCGAGTACTGAAGCTTTCTTT.

The chain's CDR3 is CASRPPESSYEQYF. CDR3 sequence (DNA): TGTGCCAGCAGACCCCCCGAGAGCTCCTACGAGCAGTACTTC. The V and J genes are TRBV7-2 and TRBJ2-7; D remains ambiguous. This CDR3 spans 14 amino acids. Per germline, CDR1 SGHTA and CDR2 FQGNSA. Between the trimmed V and J ends, which lost 6 bases and 0 bases, there was a span of 12 bases. Drawing the rest from reference TRBV7-2 and TRBJ2-7, the complete variable domain is GAGVSQSPSNKVTEKGKDVELRCDPISGHTALYWYRQSLGQGLEFLIYFQGNSAPDKSGLPSDRFSAERTGGSVSTLTIQRTQQEDSAVYLCASRPPESSYEQYFGPGTRLTVT.

The chain carries TRBV10-1 and TRBJ2-5; 13 nucleotides agree with TRBD2. The DNA end favors TRBJ2-7, so the J call may be wrong. The CDR3 is 16 residues long. Germline CDR1 and CDR2: WNHNN and SYGVQD (reference sequence). The CDR3 DNA sequence: TGCGCCAGCAGTGATGGACTAGCGGGAGACGGTTACGAGCAGTACTTC. Translation: CASSDGLAGDGYEQYF.

The chain employs TRBV15 and TRBJ1-2; D is uncertain. Germline CDR1 reads LNHNV; CDR2 reads YYDKDF (reference sequence). This CDR3 has 15 amino acids. V was trimmed by 0 bases and J by 8 bases, leaving 16 bases between them. The DNA for the CDR3 is TGTGCCACCAGCAGAGAAGCCCCGGACTCGCGGGGCTACACCTTC. Protein: CATSREAPDSRGYTF.

V is TRBV7-2 and J is TRBJ2-7; 7 bases are a match to TRBD2. The CDR3 spans 14 residues. The trim removed 4 bases at V and 2 bases at J, leaving 5 bases unmatched. CDR1 is SGHTA, CDR2 FQGNSA, per germline. This CDR3 reads CASSSGLETYEQYF. The CDR3, as DNA: TGTGCCAGCAGCTCAGGACTAGAGACCTACGAGCAGTACTTC.

The chain is built from TRBV27 and TRBJ2-7, with 8 nucleotides matching TRBD1. Germline CDR1 and CDR2: MNHEY and SMNVEV (reference sequence). Unmatched junction bases numbered 12, after V lost 5 bases and J lost 3 bases. CDR3 length: 16 amino acids. In nucleotides, the CDR3 is TGTGCCAGCAGTCGCTCGACAGGGGAAGTGGTCTACGAGCAGTACTTC. It translates to CASSRSTGEVVYEQYF.

The J gene is TRBJ1-1, the V gene TRBV19, with D tentatively TRBD1 (5 bases). Between the trimmed V and J ends, which lost 7 bases and 0 bases, there was a span of 12 bases. CDR3 length: 14 residues. The V gene's germline CDR1 is LNHDA and CDR2 SQIVND (reference sequence). CDR3 loop: CASKYGALNTEAFF. In DNA, the CDR3 is TGTGCCAGTAAATACGGGGCCCTGAACACTGAAGCTTTCTTT. Supplemented by reference TRBV19 and TRBJ1-1, the full variable domain reads DGGITQSPKYLFRKEGQNVTLSCEQNLNHDAMYWYRQDPGQGLRLIYYSQIVNDFQKGDIAEGYSVSREKKESFPLTVTSAQKNPTAFYLCASKYGALNTEAFFGQGTRLTVV.

The chain uses TRBV19 and TRBJ1-1, with D perhaps matching TRBD1 (6 bases). Germline CDR1 LNHDA, CDR2 SQIVND (reference sequence). Deletions cut 6 bases from V and 4 bases from J, with 12 bases between. CDR3 size: 13 residues. This chain's CDR3 is CASRGGAGTEAFF. DNA for the CDR3: TGTGCCAGTAGGGGGGGGGCTGGCACTGAAGCTTTCTTT.

This chain joins TRBV6-1 and TRBJ2-7, with 12 bases fitting TRBD2. J was trimmed by 4 bases and V by 5 bases; bases with no gene match: 6. This CDR3 region has 15 residues. Germline CDR1 is MNHNS and CDR2 is SASEGT. The CDR3 region is CASSPRTSGTYEQYF. The CDR3 nucleotides are TGTGCCAGCAGTCCAAGGACTAGCGGGACATACGAGCAGTACTTC.

The chain combines TRBV27 with TRBJ1-1; 7 positions match TRBD1. Germline V gene data show CDR1 as MNHEY and CDR2 as SMNVEV (reference sequence). Germline trimming cut 6 bases from V and 3 bases from J; bases unmatched to any gene: 10. There are 15 residues in the CDR3. The CDR3 spells CASSLRGQTYTEAFF. The CDR3 DNA is TGTGCCAGCAGCCTTAGGGGGCAGACTTACACTGAAGCTTTCTTT.